This record covers a single TCR beta chain. Clinical histories supplied by participants themselves formed the basis of cohort assignment. This specimen comes from a study of blood T cell repertoires in COVID-19. At the level of the study: Sources were T cells, B-cell-depleted T cells, or PBMCs; the material itself was cDNA or gDNA.

Authors' methods: Amplified reference gene primers provided the basis for estimating nucleated cell counts. The protocol was immunoSEQ multiplex PCR, while the TCRdb copy is restricted to in-frame clones and leaves out a portion. The V and J calls and clone size come from that table; D and trimming were worked out from the DNA. The table records about 200,000 clones, approximately 86% of them present only once. With 6 bases clipped from V and 4 bases from J, the junction kept 2 bases outside the gene matches. This CDR3 region has 14 residues. The germline gives CDR1 MNHEY, CDR2 SVGAGI. V usage is TRBV6-5 and J usage is TRBJ2-3, with 12 bases identical to TRBD2. This TCR was sampled from a woman aged 55-69 years with acute COVID-19. The sequenced material came from PBMCs or T cells enriched from blood (not recorded which). The CDR3 nucleotides are TGTGCCAGCAGGACTAGCGGGAGTCCAGATACGCAGTATTTT. It yields the protein CASRTSGSPDTQYF.